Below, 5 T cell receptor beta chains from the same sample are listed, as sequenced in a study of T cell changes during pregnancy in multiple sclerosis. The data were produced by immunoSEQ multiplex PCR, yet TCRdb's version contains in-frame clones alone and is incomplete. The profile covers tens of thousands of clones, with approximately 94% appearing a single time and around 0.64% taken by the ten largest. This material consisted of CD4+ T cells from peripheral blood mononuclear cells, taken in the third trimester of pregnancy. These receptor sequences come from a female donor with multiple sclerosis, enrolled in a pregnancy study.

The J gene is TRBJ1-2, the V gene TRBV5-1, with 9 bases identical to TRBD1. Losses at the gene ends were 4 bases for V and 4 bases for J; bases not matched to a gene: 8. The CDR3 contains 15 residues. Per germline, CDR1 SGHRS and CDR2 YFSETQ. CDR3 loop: CASSPRTGDAYGYTF. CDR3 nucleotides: TGCGCCAGCAGCCCACGGACAGGGGATGCCTATGGCTACACCTTC.

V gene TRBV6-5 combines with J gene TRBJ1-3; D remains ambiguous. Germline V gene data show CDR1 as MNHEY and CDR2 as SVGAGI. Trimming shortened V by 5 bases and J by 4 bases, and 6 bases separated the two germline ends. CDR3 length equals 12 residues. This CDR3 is CASSPRGNTIYF. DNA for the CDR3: TGTGCCAGCAGTCCCAGGGGAAACACCATATATTTT.

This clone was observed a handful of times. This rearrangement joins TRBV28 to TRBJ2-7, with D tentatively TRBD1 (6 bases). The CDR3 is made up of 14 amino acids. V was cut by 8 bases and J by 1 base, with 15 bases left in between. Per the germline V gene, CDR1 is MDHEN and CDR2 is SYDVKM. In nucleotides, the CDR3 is TGTGCCAGCTTTCGTTCTGGACAGTCCTACGAGCAGTACTTC. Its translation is CASFRSGQSYEQYF.

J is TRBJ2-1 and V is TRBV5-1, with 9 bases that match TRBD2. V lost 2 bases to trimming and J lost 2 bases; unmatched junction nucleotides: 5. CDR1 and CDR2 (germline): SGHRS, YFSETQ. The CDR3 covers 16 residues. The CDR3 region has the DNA TGCGCCAGCAGCTTTATAGCGGGGGCAACCTACAATGAGCAGTTCTTC. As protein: CASSFIAGATYNEQFF.

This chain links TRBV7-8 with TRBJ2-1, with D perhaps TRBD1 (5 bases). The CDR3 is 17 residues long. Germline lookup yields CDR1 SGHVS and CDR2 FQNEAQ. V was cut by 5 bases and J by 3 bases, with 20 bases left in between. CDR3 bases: TGTGCCAGCAGCCACCGAGTGGGGCGTGTAGACTACAATGAGCAGTTCTTC. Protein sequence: CASSHRVGRVDYNEQFF.